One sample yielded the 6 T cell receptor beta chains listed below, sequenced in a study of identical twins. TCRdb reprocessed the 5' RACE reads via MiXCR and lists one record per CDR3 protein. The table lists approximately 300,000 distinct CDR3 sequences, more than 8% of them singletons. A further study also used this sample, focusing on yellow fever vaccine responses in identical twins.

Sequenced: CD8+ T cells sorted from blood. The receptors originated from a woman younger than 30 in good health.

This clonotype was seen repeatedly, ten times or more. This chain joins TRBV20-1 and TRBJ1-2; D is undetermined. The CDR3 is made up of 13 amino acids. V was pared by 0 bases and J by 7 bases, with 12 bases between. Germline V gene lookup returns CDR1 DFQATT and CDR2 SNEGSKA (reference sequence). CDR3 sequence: CSAREEDLSGYTF. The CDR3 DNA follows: TGCAGTGCTAGAGAGGAGGATTTGAGTGGCTACACCTTC.

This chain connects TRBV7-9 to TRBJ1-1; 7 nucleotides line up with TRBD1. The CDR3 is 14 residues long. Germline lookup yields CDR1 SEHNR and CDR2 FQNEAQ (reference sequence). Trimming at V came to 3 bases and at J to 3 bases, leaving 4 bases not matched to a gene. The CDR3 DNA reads TGTGCCAGCAGCTTCGGAGGGGGCGACACTGAAGCTTTCTTT. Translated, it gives CASSFGGGDTEAFF.

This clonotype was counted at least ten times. CDR3 amino acids: CASSQDPDFSSYNEQFF. The CDR3 nucleotides read TGTGCCAGCAGCCAAGATCCGGACTTTAGCTCCTACAATGAGCAGTTCTTC. The chain is built from TRBV3-1 and TRBJ2-1, with D possibly being TRBD2 (5 bases). CDR1 LGHDT and CDR2 YNNKEL come from the germline V gene (reference sequence). V lost 0 bases, J lost 0 bases, and 12 bases lay in between. There are 17 residues in the CDR3.

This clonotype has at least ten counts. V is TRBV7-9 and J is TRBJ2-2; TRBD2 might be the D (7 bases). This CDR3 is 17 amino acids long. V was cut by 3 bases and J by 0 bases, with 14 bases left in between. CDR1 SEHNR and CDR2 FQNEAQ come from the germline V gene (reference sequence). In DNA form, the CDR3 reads TGTGCCAGCAGCTTTTGGGGGGGCTTCGCGAACACCGGGGAGCTGTTTTTT. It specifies CASSFWGGFANTGELFF.

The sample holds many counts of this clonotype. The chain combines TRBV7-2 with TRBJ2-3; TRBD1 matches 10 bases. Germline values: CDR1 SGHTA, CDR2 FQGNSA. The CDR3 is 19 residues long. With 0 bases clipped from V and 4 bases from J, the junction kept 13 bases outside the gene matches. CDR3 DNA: TGTGCCAGCAGCTTAGCGGCGGTATTTATAGGACAGGGGGCAGATACGCAGTATTTT. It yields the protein CASSLAAVFIGQGADTQYF.

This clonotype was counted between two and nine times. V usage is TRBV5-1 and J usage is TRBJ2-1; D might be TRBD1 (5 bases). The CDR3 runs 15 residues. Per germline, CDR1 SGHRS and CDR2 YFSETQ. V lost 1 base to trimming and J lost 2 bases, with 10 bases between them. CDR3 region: CASSLPAGTYNEQFF. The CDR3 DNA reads TGCGCCAGCAGCTTGCCCGCAGGGACCTACAATGAGCAGTTCTTC.